This T cell receptor beta chain was sequenced in a study of shared clonotypes between healthy human individuals. The study, taken as a whole, reports: Estimated richness was generally greater in naive than memory subsets. Naive CD4 clonotypes were shared across a few donors at 4% to 5%.

As regards this clone: No antigen is known for it.

V was trimmed by 6 bases and J by 2 bases, leaving 13 bases between them. CDR1 and CDR2 from the germline V gene are LNHDA and SQIVND (reference sequence). The CDR3 loop spans 15 amino acids. At the deep level, the assay was run. Clones were read by immunoSEQ multiplex PCR, and TCRdb kept only the in-frame ones, dropping some. The sample holds around 980,000 clones, around 78% seen once. Sequenced material: memory CD4+ T cells from PBMCs. Subset described: CD45RA-negative fraction. The clonotype was recovered from a man aged 18 to 30 in good health. Some clones in this sample may be carry-over from other donors' samples. The rearrangement links TRBV19 to TRBJ2-2; weak D call: TRBD2 (6 bases). The CDR3 spells CASRPWGLNTGELFF. The CDR3 DNA reads as TGTGCCAGTAGGCCGTGGGGACTTAACACCGGGGAGCTGTTTTTT.